This T cell receptor (beta chain) was observed in a study of beta chain features in type 1 diabetes. By way of CD45RO/CCR7/CD25/CD127/CD95/CD27, the CD4+ regulatory, stem cell-like memory, central memory and naive cells were sorted. Purity exceeding 98% was reached by all sorted populations. The study's findings and limits: Patients with Type 1 diabetes showed moderately but significantly shorter TCRB CDR3s in all four CD4+ subsets. In cDNA sequencing, cells with high TCR expression could be over-represented.

Isolated RNA was reverse transcribed in full, so expressed TCRB transcripts were sequenced. Some clones are missing from TCRdb's copy, which holds only in-frame ones; the method was immunoSEQ multiplex PCR. The sample shows 640,000 or so clones, about 14% of them seen only once. V was clipped by 5 bases and J by 5 bases; unmatched bases: 4. From germline, CDR1 is SEHNR and CDR2 FQNEAQ (reference sequence). This CDR3 has 14 amino acids. This clone was detected only a few times. The antigen remains unidentified. This clonotype originated in a man between 18 and 35 years old with type 1 diabetes. The chain joins TRBV7-9 to TRBJ1-4, with 8 bases identical to TRBD1. The sequencing sample was made of naive CD4+ T cells from blood. CDR3 protein: CASSPRDRNEKLFF. Written as DNA, the CDR3 is TGTGCCAGCAGCCCCCGGGACAGGAATGAAAAACTGTTTTTT.